The clone carrying this T cell receptor beta chain appeared many times. Antigen specificity is unknown. J lost 15 bases, V lost 4 bases, and 8 bases had no gene match. The CDR3 spans 12 residues. Per the germline V gene, CDR1 is SGHTA and CDR2 is FQGNSA. The sample is drawn from a study of CD8 T cells in ankylosing spondylitis. Study-wide results and caveats: A number of the motif variants had already been described in reactive arthritis synovial fluid and blood. Among TCR beta sequences, a motif of roughly 8 highly homologous variants appeared characteristic of ankylosing spondylitis blood. Disease-linked clones were reportedly significantly enriched in matched ankylosing spondylitis synovial fluid.

Scientists made TCR beta libraries using quantitative 5'-RACE with molecular barcodes. TCRdb reprocessed the 5' RACE reads via MiXCR and lists one record per CDR3 protein. Of about 460,000 distinct CDR3 sequences in the sample, roughly 5.3% were seen once. The sequenced material came from blood, either unsorted or a sorted T cell fraction (not recorded which). The chain links TRBV7-2 to TRBJ2-1, with TRBD2 matching over 8 bases. This TCR was recovered from a male donor with ankylosing spondylitis. This CDR3 reads CASSYLRGGLFF. CDR3 DNA sequence: TGTGCCAGCAGCTATCTCCGGGGGGGATTGTTCTTC.